The clone carrying this TCR beta chain is classed as medium-sized (0.01 to 0.1%) by frequency. As yet, its antigen is unknown. The data are from a study of CXCR3-negative and CXCR3-positive naive CD8 T cells. Findings and caveats of the study: TRB CDR3 properties served as the basis for inferring TCR strength, and surface CD5 was comparable between naive subsets. Memory CD8+ T cell repertoires were far less diverse than both naive subsets. TRB CDR3 hydrophobicity was greater in CXCR3-positive naive cells than in CXCR3-negative naive cells. After cryopreservation, expression of CXCR3 was partially reduced, and most assays were run with fresh PBMCs.

The authors made the TRB cDNA libraries by 5' RACE using UMI labels. With the 5' RACE reads reprocessed, TCRdb shows one record per CDR3 protein and no DNA. The specimen's table records 2,500 to 3,500 distinct CDR3 sequences. Phenotypically, naive CD8+ T cells corresponded to CD45RO-CCR7+CD27+CD95-. The CDR3 sequence is 15 residues long. CDR1 is DFQATT, CDR2 SNEGSKA, per germline (reference sequence). Sequencing input: naive CXCR3+ CD8+ T cells from blood. Subset here: CD45RO-CCR7+CD27+CD95- naive CD8+ T cells expressing CXCR3 (TNR3+). The TCR was taken from a human donor in good health. Some clones in this sample may be carry-over from other donors' samples. The chain is built from TRBV20-1 and TRBJ2-7; TCRdb names TRBD1, which stays unverified in the absence of DNA. CDR3 region: CSARDREWFAYEQYF.